The T cell receptor (beta chain) described here comes from a study of T cells in Graves' hyperthyroidism and ophthalmopathy. Study-level findings and limits: Most thyroid clonotypes expanded above 0.001 were also detected in blood.

Amplified TCR beta CDR3 regions derived from RNA transcripts. In the first-round RT-PCR of the TCR CDR3, the HTBI primer set was used. TCRdb called the multiplex PCR reads again in MiXCR, with one record for every CDR3 protein. The data contain 600,000 to 850,000 distinct CDR3 sequences, under 20% of them singletons. The J segment lost 5 bases and the V segment lost 4 bases, leaving 5 bases of the junction unmatched. The CDR3 runs 13 residues. From germline, CDR1 is SGDLS and CDR2 YYNGEE. As for this clonotype: Its target is unknown.

The sample comprised blood. The rearrangement uses TRBV9 and TRBJ2-7; TRBD1 agrees at 8 bases. The TCR comes from a woman aged 50 to 60 with Graves' hyperthyroidism that later progressed to Graves' ophthalmopathy. CDR3 coding DNA: TGTGCCAGCAGCCCAGTGACAGGGGACGAGCAGTACTTC. Its protein product is CASSPVTGDEQYF.